These T cell receptor beta chains were read from a single sample in a study of T cells in localized non-small cell lung cancer. This table comes from immunoSEQ multiplex PCR, and its TCRdb copy is limited to in-frame clones, with some not included. Of around 28,000 clones listed, roughly 94% are singletons. This specimen consisted of peripheral blood, obtained before any cancer treatment. Source of these receptors: a woman aged 35 to 70 with stage I lung adenocarcinoma. CDR3s include the opening cysteine and the closing phenylalanine or tryptophan. The order of the fields is clone size, J gene, V gene, D gene, CDR3 protein, CDR3 DNA. The D gene is left open where the match is weak. Some rows have no size entry. The others give once, few or many, or a class for an expanded clone.

NA	TRBJ1-1	TRBV28	TRBD1	CASETPGQGIVAFF	TGTGCCAGCGAAACCCCGGGACAGGGGATTGTGGCTTTCTTT
NA	TRBJ2-5	TRBV15	NA	CATSRELRETQYF	TGTGCCACCAGCAGAGAGCTGCGAGAGACCCAGTACTTC
NA	TRBJ2-5	TRBV6-5	TRBD1	CASSLGQAEYF	TGTGCCAGCAGCCTAGGACAGGCGGAGTACTTC
few	TRBJ1-1	TRBV7-2	NA	CASSLSGYTEAFF	TGTGCCAGCAGCTTATCGGGGTACACTGAAGCTTTCTTT
NA	TRBJ1-3	TRBV7-8	TRBD1	CASSRTGGPGNTIYF	TGTGCCAGCAGCCGAACAGGGGGACCTGGAAACACCATATATTTT
NA	TRBJ2-7	TRBV9	TRBD1	CASSPGQNRVYEQYF	TGTGCCAGCAGCCCGGGACAGAACCGAGTCTACGAGCAGTACTTC
NA	TRBJ2-7	TRBV5-8	NA	CASSRPPSGEQYF	TGTGCCAGCAGCCGGCCCCCCTCGGGCGAGCAGTACTTC
NA	TRBJ2-1	TRBV7-2	NA	CASTLNPLTYNEQFF	TGTGCCAGCACCCTTAACCCGCTTACCTACAATGAGCAGTTCTTC
NA	TRBJ2-1	TRBV27	TRBD2	CASSFKGLAGGMSSYNEQFF	TGTGCCAGCAGTTTTAAGGGACTAGCGGGGGGGATGAGCTCCTACAATGAGCAGTTCTTC
NA	TRBJ2-5	TRBV25-1	TRBD1	CASSASLGQGKETQYF	TGTGCCAGCAGTGCGTCATTGGGACAGGGGAAAGAGACCCAGTACTTC
once	TRBJ1-5	TRBV5-1	NA	CASSLIQGPNQPQHF	TGCGCCAGCAGCTTGATCCAGGGTCCCAATCAGCCCCAGCATTTT
NA	TRBJ2-2	TRBV7-2	NA	CASSHSMNTGELFF	TGTGCCAGCAGCCACTCTATGAACACCGGGGAGCTGTTTTTT
NA	TRBJ2-1	TRBV5-1	TRBD2	CASSLAGTSGRRGEQFF	TGCGCCAGCAGCTTGGCGGGGACTAGCGGGAGAAGGGGTGAGCAGTTCTTC
NA	TRBJ1-2	TRBV18	NA	CASSQQNNYGYTF	TGTGCCAGCTCACAACAGAATAACTATGGCTACACCTTC
NA	TRBJ1-5	TRBV18	NA	CASSPGQVSGWAQHF	TGTGCCAGCTCGCCGGGACAAGTTTCGGGGTGGGCCCAGCATTTT
NA	TRBJ2-1	TRBV7-2	NA	CASPNPGGAGHEQFF	TGTGCCAGTCCTAACCCTGGGGGGGCAGGCCATGAGCAGTTCTTC
NA	TRBJ2-3	TRBV5-4	NA	CASSDGWEETDTQYF	TGTGCCAGCAGCGATGGTTGGGAGGAGACAGATACGCAGTATTTT
NA	TRBJ2-3	TRBV2	TRBD2	CASSGGLAGLTDTQYF	TGTGCCAGCAGTGGTGGCCTAGCGGGACTCACAGATACGCAGTATTTT
once	TRBJ2-3	TRBV28	NA	CASNSGAGVDTQYF	TGTGCCAGCAATTCGGGGGCCGGGGTAGATACGCAGTATTTT
NA	TRBJ2-5	TRBV11-2	NA	CASSLGWGETQYF	TGTGCCAGCAGCTTAGGGTGGGGAGAGACCCAGTACTTC
NA	TRBJ2-3	TRBV7-9	NA	CASSFQGREIDTQYF	TGTGCCAGCAGCTTTCAGGGAAGGGAGATAGATACGCAGTATTTT
NA	TRBJ1-1	TRBV18	NA	CASSDKLNTEAFF	TGTGCCAGCTCAGATAAATTGAACACTGAAGCTTTCTTT
NA	TRBJ2-2	TRBV7-7	NA	CASSSAKANTGELFF	TGTGCCAGCAGCTCAGCCAAAGCGAACACCGGGGAGCTGTTTTTT